At least ten counts were recorded for the clone carrying this TCR beta chain. The CDR3 extends over 14 amino acids. CDR1 is MNHEY and CDR2 is SVGEGT in the germline V gene. V gave up 6 bases and J gave up 6 bases, with 18 bases separating them. The sample comes from a study of regulatory T cells in long-lasting Graves disease. The overall study: Antithyroid drug intake by newly diagnosed Graves' patients had lasted under 3 months.

Building of the TCR beta libraries involved iRepertoire HTBI primers and Arm-PCR of CDR3 regions. Each CDR3 protein gets one entry after TCRdb re-called the multiplex PCR reads with MiXCR. The sample carries roughly 610,000 distinct CDR3 sequences, roughly 15% recorded once. Time point defined: newly diagnosed GD, antithyroid drugs for less than 3 months. After RNA was extracted from PBMCs, the TCR library was made from it. Another study also made use of these data, one on T cells in Graves' hyperthyroidism and ophthalmopathy. That study adds: Researchers defined stable Graves' hyperthyroidism as no ophthalmopathy progression within 18 months. A 13 V-J signature model discriminated ophthalmopathy versus stable hyperthyroidism. In validation, the model predicted ophthalmopathy. These predictions came a median roughly seven months before onset.

Sample: peripheral blood mononuclear cells (PBMCs), taken at new diagnosis, from a patient treated with antithyroid drugs. This sequence originates from a woman in her 30s with Graves disease. The gene calls are TRBV6-2 or TRBV6-3 and TRBJ2-7, with D possibly matching TRBD1 (6 bases). The CDR3 spells CASRNTGKGAEQYF. The CDR3 coding sequence is TGTGCCAGCAGGAATACAGGGAAAGGGGCCGAGCAGTACTTC.